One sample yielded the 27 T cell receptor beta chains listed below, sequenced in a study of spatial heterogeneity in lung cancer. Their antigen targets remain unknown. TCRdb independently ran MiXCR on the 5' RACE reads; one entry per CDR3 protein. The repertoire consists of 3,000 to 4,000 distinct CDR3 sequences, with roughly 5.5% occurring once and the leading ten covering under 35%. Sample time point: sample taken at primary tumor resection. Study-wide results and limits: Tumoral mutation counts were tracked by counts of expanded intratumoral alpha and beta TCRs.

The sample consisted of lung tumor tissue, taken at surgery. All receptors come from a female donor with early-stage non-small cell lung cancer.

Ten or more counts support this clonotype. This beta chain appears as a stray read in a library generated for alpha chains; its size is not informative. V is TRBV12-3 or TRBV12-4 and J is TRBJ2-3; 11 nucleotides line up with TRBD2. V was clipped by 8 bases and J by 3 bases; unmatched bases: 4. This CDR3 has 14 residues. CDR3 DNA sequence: TGTGCCAGCGGCCGACTAGCGGGAACAGATACGCAGTATTTT. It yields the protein CASGRLAGTDTQYF.

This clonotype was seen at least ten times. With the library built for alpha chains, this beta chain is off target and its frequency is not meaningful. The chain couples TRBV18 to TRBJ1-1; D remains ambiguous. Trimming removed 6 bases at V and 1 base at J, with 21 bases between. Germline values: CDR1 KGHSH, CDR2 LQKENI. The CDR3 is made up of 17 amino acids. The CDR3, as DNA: TGTGCCAGCTCCCCAGCGATGGGCAGACCGACGAACACTGAAGCTTTCTTT. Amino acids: CASSPAMGRPTNTEAFF.

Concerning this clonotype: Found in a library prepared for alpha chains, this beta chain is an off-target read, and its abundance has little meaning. CDR3 DNA sequence: TGTGCCAGCAGTTTAACTAGCGGGAGAGAGACCCAGTACTTC. It yields the protein CASSLTSGRETQYF. The rearrangement links TRBV12-3 or TRBV12-4 to TRBJ2-5, with 11 bases aligning to TRBD2. The J segment lost 4 bases and the V segment lost 2 bases, leaving 0 bases of the junction unmatched. CDR3 length: 14 amino acids.

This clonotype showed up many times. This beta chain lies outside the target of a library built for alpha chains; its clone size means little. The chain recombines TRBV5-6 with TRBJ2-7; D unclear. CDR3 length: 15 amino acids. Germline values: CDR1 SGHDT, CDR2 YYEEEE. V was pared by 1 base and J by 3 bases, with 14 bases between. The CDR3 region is CASSLTPLPSYEQYF. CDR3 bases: TGTGCCAGCAGCTTGACACCTCTGCCGAGCTACGAGCAGTACTTC.

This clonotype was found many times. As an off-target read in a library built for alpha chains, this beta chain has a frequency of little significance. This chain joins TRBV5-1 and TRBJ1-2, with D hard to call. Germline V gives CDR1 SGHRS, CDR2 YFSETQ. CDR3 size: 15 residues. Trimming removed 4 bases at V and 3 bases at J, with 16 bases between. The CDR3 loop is CASSTRPERYYGYTF. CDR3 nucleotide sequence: TGCGCCAGCAGCACTAGACCAGAACGCTACTATGGCTACACCTTC.

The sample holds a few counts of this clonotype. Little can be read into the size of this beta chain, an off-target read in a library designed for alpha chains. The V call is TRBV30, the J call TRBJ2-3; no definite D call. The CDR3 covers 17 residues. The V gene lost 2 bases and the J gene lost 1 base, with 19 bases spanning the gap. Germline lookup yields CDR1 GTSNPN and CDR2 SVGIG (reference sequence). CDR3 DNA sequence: TGTGCCTGGAGTCCCCCCGCCAGAGCCCTGGGCACAGATACGCAGTATTTT. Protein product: CAWSPPARALGTDTQYF.

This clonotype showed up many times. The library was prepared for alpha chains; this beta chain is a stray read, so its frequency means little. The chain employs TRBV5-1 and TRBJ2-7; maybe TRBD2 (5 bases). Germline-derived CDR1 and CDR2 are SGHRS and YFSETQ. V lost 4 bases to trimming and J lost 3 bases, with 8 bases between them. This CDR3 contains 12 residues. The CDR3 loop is CASSGSGYEQYF. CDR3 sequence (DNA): TGCGCCAGCAGCGGAAGCGGCTACGAGCAGTACTTC.

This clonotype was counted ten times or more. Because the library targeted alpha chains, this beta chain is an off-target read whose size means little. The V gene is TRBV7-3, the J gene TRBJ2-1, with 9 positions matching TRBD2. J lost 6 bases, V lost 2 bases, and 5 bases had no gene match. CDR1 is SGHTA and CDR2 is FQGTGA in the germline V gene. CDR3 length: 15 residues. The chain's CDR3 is CASSLWLAGPNEQFF. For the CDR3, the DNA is TGTGCCAGCAGCTTATGGCTAGCGGGGCCCAATGAGCAGTTCTTC.

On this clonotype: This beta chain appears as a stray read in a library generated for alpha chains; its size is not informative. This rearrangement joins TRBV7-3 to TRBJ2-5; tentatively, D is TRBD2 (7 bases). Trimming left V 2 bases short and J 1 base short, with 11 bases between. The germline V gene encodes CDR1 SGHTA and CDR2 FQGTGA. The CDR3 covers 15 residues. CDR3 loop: CASSLGGGLQETQYF. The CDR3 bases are TGTGCCAGCAGCTTAGGCGGGGGCCTCCAAGAGACCCAGTACTTC.

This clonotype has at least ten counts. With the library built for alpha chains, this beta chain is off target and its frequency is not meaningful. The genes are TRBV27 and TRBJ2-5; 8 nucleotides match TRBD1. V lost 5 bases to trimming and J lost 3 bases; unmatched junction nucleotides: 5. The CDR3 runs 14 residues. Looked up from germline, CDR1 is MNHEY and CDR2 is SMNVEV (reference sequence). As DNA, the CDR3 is TGTGCCAGCAGTCCTTGGACAGGGAAAGAGACCCAGTACTTC. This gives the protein CASSPWTGKETQYF.

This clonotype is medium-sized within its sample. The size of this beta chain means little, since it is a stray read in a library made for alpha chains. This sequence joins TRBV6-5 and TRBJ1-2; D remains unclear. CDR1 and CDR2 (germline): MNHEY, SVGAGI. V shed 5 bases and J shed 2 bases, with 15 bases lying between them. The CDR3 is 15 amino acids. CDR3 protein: CASSGGGRANYGYTF. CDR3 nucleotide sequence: TGTGCCAGCAGTGGAGGAGGGAGGGCGAACTATGGCTACACCTTC.

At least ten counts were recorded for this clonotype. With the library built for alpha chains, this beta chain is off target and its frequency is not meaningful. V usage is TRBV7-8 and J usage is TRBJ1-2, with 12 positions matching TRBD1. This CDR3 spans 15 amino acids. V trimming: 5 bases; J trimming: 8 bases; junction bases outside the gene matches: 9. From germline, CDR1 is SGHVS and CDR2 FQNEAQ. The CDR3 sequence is CASSPRDRGQEGYTF. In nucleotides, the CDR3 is TGTGCCAGCAGCCCTCGGGACAGGGGGCAAGAGGGCTACACCTTC.

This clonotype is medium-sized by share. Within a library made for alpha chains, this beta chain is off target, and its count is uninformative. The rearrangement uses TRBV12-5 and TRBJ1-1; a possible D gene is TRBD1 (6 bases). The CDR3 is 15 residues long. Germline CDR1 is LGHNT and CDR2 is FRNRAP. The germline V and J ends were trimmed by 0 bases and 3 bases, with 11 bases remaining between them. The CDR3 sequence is CASGLVTSGDTEAFF. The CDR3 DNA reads TGTGCTAGTGGTTTGGTAACCTCAGGGGACACTGAAGCTTTCTTT.

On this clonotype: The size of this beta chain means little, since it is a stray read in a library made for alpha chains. CDR3 loop: CASSPHPSTQYF. The CDR3 nucleotides are TGTGCCAGCAGCCCACACCCATCAACGCAGTATTTT. V gene TRBV14 combines with J gene TRBJ2-3; D uncertain. The CDR3 length is 12 residues. Germline loops: CDR1 SGHDN, CDR2 FVKESK. V lost 4 bases and J lost 9, with 11 bases in between.

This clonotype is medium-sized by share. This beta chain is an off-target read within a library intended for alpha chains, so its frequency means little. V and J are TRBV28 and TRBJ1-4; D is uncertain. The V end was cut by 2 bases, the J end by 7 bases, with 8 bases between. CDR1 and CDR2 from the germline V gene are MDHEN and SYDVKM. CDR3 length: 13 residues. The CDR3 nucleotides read TGTGCCAGCAGTTTAGTCCAGTTTGAAAAACTGTTTTTT. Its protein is CASSLVQFEKLFF.

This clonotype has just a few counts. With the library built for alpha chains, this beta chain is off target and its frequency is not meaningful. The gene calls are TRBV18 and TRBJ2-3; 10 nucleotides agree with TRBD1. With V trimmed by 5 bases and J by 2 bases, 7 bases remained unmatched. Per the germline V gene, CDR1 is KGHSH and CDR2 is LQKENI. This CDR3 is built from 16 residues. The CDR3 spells CASSSDRGSLTDTQYF. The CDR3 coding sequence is TGTGCCAGCTCATCGGACAGGGGGTCCCTCACAGATACGCAGTATTTT.

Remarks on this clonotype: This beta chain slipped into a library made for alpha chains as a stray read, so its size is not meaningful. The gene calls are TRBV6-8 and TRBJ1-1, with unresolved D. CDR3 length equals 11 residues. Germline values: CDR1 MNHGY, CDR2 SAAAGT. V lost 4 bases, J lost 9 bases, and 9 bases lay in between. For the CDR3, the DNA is TGTGCCAGCAGTTCCCGTCTTAAAGCTTTCTTT. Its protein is CASSSRLKAFF.

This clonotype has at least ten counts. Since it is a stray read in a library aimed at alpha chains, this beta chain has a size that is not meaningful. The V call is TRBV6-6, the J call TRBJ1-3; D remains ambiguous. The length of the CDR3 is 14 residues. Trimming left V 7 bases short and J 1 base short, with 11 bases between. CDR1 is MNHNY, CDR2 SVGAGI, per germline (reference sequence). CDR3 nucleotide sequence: TGTGCCAGCACCGCCCCGGAGTCTGGAAACACCATATATTTT. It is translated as CASTAPESGNTIYF.

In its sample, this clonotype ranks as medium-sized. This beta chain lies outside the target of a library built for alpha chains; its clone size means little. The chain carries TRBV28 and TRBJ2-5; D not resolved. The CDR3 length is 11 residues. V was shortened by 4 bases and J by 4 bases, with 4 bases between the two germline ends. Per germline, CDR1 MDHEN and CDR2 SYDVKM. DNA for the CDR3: TGTGCCAGCAGTTACGGAGAGACCCAGTACTTC. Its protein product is CASSYGETQYF.

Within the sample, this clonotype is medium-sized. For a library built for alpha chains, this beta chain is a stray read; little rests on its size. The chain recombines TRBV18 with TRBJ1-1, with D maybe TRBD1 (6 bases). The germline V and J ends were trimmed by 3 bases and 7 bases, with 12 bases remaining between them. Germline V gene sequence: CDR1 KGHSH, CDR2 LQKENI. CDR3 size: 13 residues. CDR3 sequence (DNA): TGTGCCAGCTCACCGGGGCAGGGGATTGAAGCTTTCTTT. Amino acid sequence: CASSPGQGIEAFF. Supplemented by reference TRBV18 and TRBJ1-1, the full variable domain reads NAGVMQNPRHLVRRRGQEARLRCSPMKGHSHVYWYRQLPEEGLKFMVYLQKENIIDESGMPKERFSAEFPKEGPSILRIQQVVRGDSAAYFCASSPGQGIEAFFGQGTRLTVV.

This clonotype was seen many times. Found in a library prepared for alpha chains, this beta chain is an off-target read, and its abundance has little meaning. The CDR3 here is CASSEFERQENQPQHF. The CDR3 DNA follows: TGTGCCAGCAGTGAATTTGAACGACAGGAGAATCAGCCCCAGCATTTT. V is TRBV25-1 and J is TRBJ1-5; D might be TRBD1 (6 bases). V lost 1 base and J 4 bases, leaving 14 bases between the germline ends. CDR1 and CDR2 (germline): MGHDK, SYGVNS. The CDR3 is made up of 16 amino acids.

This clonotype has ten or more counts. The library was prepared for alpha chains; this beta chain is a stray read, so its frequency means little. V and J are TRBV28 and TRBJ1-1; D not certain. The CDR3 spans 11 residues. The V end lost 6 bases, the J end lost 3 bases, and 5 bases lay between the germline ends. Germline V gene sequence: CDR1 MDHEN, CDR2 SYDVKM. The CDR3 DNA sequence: TGTGCCAGCAGCGGCGACACTGAAGCTTTCTTT. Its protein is CASSGDTEAFF.

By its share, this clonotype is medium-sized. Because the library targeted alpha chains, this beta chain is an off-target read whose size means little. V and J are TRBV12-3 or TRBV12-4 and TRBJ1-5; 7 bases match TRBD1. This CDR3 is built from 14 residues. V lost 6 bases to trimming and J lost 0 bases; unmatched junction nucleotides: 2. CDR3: CASRGQYSNQPQHF. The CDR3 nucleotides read TGTGCCAGCAGGGGACAGTATAGCAATCAGCCCCAGCATTTT.

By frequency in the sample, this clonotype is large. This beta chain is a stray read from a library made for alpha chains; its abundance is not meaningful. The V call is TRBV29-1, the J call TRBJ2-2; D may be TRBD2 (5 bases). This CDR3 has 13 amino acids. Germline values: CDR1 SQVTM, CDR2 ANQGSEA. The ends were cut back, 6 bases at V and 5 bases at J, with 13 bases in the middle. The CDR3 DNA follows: TGCAGCGTGAGACGGGGTGGAACCGGGGAGCTGTTTTTT. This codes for CSVRRGGTGELFF.

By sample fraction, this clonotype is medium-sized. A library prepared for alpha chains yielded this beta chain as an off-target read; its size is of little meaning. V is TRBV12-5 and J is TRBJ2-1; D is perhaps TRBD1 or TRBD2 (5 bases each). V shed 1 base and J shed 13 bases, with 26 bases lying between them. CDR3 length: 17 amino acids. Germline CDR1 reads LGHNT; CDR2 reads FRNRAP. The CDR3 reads CASGLGLGVRRSGAQFF. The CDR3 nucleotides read TGTGCTAGTGGTTTGGGCCTCGGGGTAAGACGATCTGGGGCCCAGTTCTTC.

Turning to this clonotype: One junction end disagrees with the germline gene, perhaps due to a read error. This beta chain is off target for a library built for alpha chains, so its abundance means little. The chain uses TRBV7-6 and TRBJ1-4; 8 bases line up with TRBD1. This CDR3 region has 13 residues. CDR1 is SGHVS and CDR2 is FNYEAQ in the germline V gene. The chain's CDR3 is CASSPTRTGRFSF. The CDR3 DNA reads TGTGCCAGCAGCCCAACCAGGACAGGGCGATTTTCCTTT. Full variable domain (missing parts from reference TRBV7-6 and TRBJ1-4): GAGVSQSPRYKVTKRGQDVALRCDPISGHVSLYWYRQALGQGPEFLTYFNYEAQQDKSGLPNDRFSAERPEGSISTLTIQRTEQRDSAMYRCASSPTRTGRFSFGSGTQLSVL.

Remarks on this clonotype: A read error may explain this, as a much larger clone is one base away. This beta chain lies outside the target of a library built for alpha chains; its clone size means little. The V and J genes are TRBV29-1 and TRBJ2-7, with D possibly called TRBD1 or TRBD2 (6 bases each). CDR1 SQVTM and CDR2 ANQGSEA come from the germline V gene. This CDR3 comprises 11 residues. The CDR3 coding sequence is TGCAACGCCGGAGGGGGGTACGAGCAGTACTTC. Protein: CNAGGGYEQYF.